This T cell receptor (beta chain) was documented in a study of T cell responses to AZD1222 COVID-19 vaccine. The ends were cut back, 3 bases at V and 2 bases at J, with 16 bases in the middle. Per germline, CDR1 KGHSH and CDR2 LQKENI. The CDR3 sequence is 16 residues long. On this clone: Its antigen is currently unknown.

Findings and caveats of the study: In the spike-specific TCR repertoire, nearly half reportedly target unmutated variant regions. It was only a handful of AZD1222 recipients who were seropositive at baseline.

Whether given at about 4 or about 12 weeks, second doses were pooled. Repertoires were generated with immunoSEQ multiplex PCR, while TCRdb's copy carries only in-frame clones and drops some. Here the sample spans 90,000 to 120,000 clones, about 92% being singletons. The sample was peripheral blood, taken 28 days after the second AZD1222 dose. The rearrangement links TRBV18 to TRBJ2-5; D may be TRBD2 (6 bases). This receptor was taken from an adult who received the AZD1222 COVID-19 vaccine. The DNA for the CDR3 is TGTGCCAGCTCACCGCCTAGGGCTAGCGCTCAAGAGACCCAGTACTTC. It is translated as CASSPPRASAQETQYF.